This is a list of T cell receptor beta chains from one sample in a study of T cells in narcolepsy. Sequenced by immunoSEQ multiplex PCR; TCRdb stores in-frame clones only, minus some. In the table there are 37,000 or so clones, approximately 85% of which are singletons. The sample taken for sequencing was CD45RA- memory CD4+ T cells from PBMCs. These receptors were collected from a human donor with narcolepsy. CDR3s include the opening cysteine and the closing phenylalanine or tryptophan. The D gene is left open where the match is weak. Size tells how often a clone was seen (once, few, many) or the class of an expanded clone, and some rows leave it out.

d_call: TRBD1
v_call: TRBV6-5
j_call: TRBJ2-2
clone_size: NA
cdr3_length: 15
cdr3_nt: TGTGCCAGCAATCCCAGACAGGGGAACACCGGGGAGCTGTTTTTT
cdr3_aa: CASNPRQGNTGELFF

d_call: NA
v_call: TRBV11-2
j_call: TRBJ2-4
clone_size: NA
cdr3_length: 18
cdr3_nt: TGTGCCAGCAGCTCCCCGTTAGGGGGGGCCAGAGCCAAAAACATTCAGTACTTC
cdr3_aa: CASSSPLGGARAKNIQYF

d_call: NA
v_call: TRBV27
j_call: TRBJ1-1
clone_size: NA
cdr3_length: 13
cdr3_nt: TGTGCCAGCAGTTTAAAGGCCACCCGGGAGGCTTTCTTT
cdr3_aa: CASSLKATREAFF

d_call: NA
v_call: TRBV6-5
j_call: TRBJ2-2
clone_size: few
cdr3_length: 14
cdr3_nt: TGTGCCAGCAGTAAGGGACGGAGAGCCGGGGAGCTGTTTTTT
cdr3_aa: CASSKGRRAGELFF

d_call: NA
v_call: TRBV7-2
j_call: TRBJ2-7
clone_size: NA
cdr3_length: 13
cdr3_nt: TGTGCCAGCAGGGAGGCGTCTACCTACGAGCAGTACTTC
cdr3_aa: CASREASTYEQYF

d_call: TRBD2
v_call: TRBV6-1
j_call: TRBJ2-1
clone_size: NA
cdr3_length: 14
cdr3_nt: TGTGCCAGCAGTGGGGGGGGCTCCTACAATGAGCAGTTCTTC
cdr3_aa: CASSGGGSYNEQFF

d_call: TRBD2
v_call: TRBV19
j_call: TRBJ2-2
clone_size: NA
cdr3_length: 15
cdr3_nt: TGTGCCAGTAGTATCCGGACTAGCGTTACCGGGGAGCTGTTTTTT
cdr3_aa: CASSIRTSVTGELFF

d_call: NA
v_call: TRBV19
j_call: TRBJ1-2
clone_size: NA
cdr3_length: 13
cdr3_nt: TGTGCCAGTAGTATCAACAGACTCTATGGCTACACCTTC
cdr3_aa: CASSINRLYGYTF

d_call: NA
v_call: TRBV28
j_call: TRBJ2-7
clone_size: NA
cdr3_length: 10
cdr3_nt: TGTGCCAGCAGTTTCAGGGAGCAGTACTTC
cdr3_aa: CASSFREQYF

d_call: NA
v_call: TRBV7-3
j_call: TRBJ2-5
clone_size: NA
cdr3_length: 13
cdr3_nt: TGTGCCAGCAGCTTCGGGGGACTGGAGACCCAGTACTTC
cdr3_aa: CASSFGGLETQYF

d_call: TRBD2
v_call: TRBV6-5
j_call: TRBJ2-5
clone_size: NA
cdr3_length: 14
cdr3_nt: TGTGCCAGTTGTGGCGGGGGGGTCGTCGAGACCCAGTACTTC
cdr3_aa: CASCGGGVVETQYF

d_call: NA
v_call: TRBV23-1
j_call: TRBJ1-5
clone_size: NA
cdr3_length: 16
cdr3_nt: TGCGCCAGCAGTCGGCTGGGACCTCGAGGGGATCAGCCCCAGCATTTT
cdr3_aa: CASSRLGPRGDQPQHF

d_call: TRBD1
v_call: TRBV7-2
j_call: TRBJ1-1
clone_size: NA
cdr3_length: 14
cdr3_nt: TGTGCCAGCAGCTTAGGACAGGGGGCCGGTGAAGCTTTCTTT
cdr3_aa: CASSLGQGAGEAFF

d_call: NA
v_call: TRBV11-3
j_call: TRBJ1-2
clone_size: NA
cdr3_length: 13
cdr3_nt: TGTGCCAGCAGCCCGTCCAGGGAGGGTGGCTACACCTTC
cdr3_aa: CASSPSREGGYTF

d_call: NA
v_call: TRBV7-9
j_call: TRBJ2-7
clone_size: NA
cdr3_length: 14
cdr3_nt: TGTGCCAGCAGCCCCGGGGGCGCCTCCTACGAGCAGTACTTC
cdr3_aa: CASSPGGASYEQYF

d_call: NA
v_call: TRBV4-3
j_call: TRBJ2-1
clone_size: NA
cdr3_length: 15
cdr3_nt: TGCGCCAGCAGCAAAGGGGCCGGAACCTACAATGAGCAGTTCTTC
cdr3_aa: CASSKGAGTYNEQFF

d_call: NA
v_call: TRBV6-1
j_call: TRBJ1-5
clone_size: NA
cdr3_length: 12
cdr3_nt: TGTGCCAGCAGCCAAAGTCGCGTGCCCCAGCATTTT
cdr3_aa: CASSQSRVPQHF

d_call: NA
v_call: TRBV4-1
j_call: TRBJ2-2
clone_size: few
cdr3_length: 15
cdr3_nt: TGCGCCAGCAGGATCGGGATAGTTTCCACCGGGGAGCTGTTTTTT
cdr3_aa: CASRIGIVSTGELFF

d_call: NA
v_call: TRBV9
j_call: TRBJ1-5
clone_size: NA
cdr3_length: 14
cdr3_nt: TGTGCCAGCAGCGTAGACGGAAGCAATCAGCCCCAGCATTTT
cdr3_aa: CASSVDGSNQPQHF

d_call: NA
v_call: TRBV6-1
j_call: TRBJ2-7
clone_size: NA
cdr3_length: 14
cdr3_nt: TGTGCCAGCAGCGCACCGGGACGGACCTACGAGCAGTACTTC
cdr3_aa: CASSAPGRTYEQYF

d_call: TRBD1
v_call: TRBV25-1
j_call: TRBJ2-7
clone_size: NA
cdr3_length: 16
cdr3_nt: TGTGCCAGCAGTGCAATACCCGGGACAGGGGGCTACGAGCAGTACTTC
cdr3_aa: CASSAIPGTGGYEQYF

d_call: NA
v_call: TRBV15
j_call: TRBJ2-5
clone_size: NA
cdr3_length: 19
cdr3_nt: TGTGCCACCAGCACCGACGGGCCCCTCAGGGCAAAATTGGGAGAGACCCAGTACTTC
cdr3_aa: CATSTDGPLRAKLGETQYF

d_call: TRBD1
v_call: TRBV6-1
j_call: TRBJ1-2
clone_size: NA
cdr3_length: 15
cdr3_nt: TGTGCCAGCAGCCCCTACAGGGGGCAGAACTATGGCTACACCTTC
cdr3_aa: CASSPYRGQNYGYTF

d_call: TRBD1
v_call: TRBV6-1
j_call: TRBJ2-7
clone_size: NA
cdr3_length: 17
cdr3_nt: TGTGCCAGCAGTGAAGTACTTGGCGGGACAGGCGGCTACGAGCAGTACTTC
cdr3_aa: CASSEVLGGTGGYEQYF

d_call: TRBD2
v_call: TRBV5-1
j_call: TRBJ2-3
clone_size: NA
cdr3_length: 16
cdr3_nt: TGCGCCAGCAGCTTGGCGACTAGCACTAGCACAGATACGCAGTATTTT
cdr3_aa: CASSLATSTSTDTQYF

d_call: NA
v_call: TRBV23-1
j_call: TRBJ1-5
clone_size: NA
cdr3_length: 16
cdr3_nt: TGCGCCAGCAGTCCCCGACAGGAATATAGCAATCAGCCCCAGCATTTT
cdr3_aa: CASSPRQEYSNQPQHF

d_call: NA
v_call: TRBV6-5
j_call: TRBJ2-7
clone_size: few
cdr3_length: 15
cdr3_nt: TGTGCCAGCACCGACGCCGGGACTTCCTACTACGAGCAGTACTTC
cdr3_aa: CASTDAGTSYYEQYF